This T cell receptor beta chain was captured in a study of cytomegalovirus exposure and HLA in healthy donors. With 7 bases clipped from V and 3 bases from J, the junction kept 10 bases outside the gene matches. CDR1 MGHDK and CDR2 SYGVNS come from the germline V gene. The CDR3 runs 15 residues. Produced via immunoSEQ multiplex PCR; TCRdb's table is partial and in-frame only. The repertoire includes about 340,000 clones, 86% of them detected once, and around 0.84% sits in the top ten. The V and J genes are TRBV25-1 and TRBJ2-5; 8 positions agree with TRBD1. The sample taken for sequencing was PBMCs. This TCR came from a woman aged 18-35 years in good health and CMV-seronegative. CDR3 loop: CASTKSWTGKETQYF. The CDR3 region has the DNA TGTGCCAGCACCAAGTCTTGGACAGGGAAAGAGACCCAGTACTTC.